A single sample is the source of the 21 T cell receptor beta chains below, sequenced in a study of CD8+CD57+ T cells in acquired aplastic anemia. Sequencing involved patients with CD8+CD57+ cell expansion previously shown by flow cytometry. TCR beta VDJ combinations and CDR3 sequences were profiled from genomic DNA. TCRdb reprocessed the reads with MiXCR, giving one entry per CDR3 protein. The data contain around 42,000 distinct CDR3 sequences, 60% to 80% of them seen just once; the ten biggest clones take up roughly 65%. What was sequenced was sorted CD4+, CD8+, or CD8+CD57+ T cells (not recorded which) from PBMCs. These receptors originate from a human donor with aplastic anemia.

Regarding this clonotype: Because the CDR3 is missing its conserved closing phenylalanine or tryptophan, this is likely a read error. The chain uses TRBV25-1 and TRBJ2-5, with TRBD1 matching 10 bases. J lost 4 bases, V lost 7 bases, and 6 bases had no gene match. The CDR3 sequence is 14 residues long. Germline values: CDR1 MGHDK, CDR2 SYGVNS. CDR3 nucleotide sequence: TGTGCCAGCACCGACAGGGGGCGCGGAGAGACCCAGTACTCC. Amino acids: CASTDRGRGETQYS.

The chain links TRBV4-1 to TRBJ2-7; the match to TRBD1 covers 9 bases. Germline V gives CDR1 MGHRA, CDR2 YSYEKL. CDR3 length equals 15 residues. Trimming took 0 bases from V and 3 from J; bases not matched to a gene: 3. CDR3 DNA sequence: TGCGCCAGCAGCCAAGAGGGACAGGGTATCTACGAGCAGTACTTC. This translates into CASSQEGQGIYEQYF.

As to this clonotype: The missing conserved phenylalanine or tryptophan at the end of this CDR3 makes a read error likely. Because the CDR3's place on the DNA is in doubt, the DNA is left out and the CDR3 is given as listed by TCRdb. The CDR3 reads CASSLDPRG. This chain uses TRBV11-1 with TRBJ1-6; the table gives TRBD1 as D, unverified against the DNA. The CDR3 contains 9 residues when both ends are counted. The germline gives CDR1 SGHAT, CDR2 FQDESV (reference sequence).

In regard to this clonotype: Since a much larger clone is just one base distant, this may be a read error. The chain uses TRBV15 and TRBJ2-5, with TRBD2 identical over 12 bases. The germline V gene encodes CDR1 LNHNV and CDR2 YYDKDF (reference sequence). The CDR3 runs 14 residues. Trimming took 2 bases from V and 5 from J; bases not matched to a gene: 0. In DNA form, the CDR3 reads TGTGCCACCAGCAGACTAGCGGGGGGGGAGACCCAGTACTTC. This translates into CATSRLAGGETQYF.

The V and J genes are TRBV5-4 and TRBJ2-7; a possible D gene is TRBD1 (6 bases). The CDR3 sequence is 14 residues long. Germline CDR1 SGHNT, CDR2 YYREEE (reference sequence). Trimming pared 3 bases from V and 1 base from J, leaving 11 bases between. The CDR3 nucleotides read TGTGCCAGCAGCTCCGAACAGGGTTCCTACGAGCAGTACTTC. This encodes CASSSEQGSYEQYF.

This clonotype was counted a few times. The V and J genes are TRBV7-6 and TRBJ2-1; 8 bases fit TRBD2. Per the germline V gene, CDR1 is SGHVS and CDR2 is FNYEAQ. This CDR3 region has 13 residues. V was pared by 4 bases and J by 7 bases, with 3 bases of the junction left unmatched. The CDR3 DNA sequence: TGTGCCAGCAGCTCAATAGCGGGAAATGAGCAGTTCTTC. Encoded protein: CASSSIAGNEQFF.

CDR3 in amino acids: CSARDADSGANVLTF. The CDR3 nucleotides are TGCAGTGCTAGAGACGCCGACTCTGGGGCCAACGTCCTGACTTTC. The chain is built from TRBV20-1 and TRBJ2-6, with no clear D. Trimming took 0 bases from V and 0 from J, leaving 6 bases between them. Germline CDR1 and CDR2: DFQATT and SNEGSKA (reference sequence). This CDR3 has 15 amino acids.

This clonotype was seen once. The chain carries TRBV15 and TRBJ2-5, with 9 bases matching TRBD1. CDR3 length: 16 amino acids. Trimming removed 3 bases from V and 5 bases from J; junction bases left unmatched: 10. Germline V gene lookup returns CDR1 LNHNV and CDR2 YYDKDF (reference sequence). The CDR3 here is CATSSTTGQGGETQYF. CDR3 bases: TGTGCCACCAGCAGTACCACGGGACAGGGAGGGGAGACCCAGTACTTC.

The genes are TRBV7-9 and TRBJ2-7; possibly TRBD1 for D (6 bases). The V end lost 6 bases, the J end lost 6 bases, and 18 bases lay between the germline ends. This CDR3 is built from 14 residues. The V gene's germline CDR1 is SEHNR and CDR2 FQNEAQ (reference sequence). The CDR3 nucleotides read TGTGCCAGCAGTCCTGCTCCAGGGGTGTGCGAGCAGTACTTC. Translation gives CASSPAPGVCEQYF.

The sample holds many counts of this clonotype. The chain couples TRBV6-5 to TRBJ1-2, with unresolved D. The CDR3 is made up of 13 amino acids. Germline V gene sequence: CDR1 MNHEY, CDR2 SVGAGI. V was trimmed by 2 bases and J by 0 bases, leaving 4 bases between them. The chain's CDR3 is CASSYATNYGYTF. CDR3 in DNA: TGTGCCAGCAGTTACGCAACTAACTATGGCTACACCTTC.

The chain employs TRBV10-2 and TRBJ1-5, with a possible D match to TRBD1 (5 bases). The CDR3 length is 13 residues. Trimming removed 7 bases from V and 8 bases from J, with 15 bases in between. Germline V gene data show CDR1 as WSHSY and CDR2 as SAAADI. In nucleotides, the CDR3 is TGCGCCAGCACGGCAGGGTCCGGAGAGCCCCAGCATTTT. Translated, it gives CASTAGSGEPQHF.

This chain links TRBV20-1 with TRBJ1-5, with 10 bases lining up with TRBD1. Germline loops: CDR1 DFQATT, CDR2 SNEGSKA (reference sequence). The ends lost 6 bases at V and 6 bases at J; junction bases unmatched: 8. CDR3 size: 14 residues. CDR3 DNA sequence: TGCAGTGCCCGGACCGGGACAGGGGTTCAGCCCCAGCATTTT. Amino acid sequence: CSARTGTGVQPQHF.

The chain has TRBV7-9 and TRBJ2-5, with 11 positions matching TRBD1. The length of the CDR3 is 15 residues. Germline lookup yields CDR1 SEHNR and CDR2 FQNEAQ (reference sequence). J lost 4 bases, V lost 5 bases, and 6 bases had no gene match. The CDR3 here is CASSTGTGGLETQYF. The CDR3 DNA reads TGTGCCAGCAGCACCGGGACAGGGGGGTTAGAGACCCAGTACTTC.

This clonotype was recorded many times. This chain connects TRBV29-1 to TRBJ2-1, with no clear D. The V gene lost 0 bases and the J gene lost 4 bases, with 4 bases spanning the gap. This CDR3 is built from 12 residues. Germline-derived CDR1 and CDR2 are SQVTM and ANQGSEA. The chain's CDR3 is CSVEEGYNEQFF. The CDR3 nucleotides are TGCAGCGTTGAAGAAGGGTACAATGAGCAGTTCTTC.

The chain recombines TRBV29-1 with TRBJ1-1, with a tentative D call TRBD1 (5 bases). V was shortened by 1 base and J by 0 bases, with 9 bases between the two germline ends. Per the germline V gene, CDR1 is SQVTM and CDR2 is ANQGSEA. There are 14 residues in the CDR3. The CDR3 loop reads CSVEGGPMNTEAFF. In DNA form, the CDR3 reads TGCAGCGTTGAAGGGGGACCCATGAACACTGAAGCTTTCTTT. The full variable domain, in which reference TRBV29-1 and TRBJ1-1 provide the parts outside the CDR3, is SAVISQKPSRDICQRGTSLTIQCQVDSQVTMMFWYRQQPGQSLTLIATANQGSEATYESGFVIDKFPISRPNLTFSTLTVSNMSPEDSSIYLCSVEGGPMNTEAFFGQGTRLTVV.

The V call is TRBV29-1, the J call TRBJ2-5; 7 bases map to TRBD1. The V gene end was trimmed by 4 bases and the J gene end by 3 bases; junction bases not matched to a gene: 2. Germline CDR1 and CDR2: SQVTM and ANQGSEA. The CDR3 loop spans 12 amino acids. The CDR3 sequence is CSVGQGEETQYF. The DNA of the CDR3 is TGCAGCGTTGGACAGGGTGAAGAGACCCAGTACTTC.

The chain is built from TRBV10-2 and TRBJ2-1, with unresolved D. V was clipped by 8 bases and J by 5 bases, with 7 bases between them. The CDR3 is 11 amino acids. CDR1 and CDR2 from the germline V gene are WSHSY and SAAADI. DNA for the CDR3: TGCGCCAGCGCGCTAGACAATGAGCAGTTCTTC. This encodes CASALDNEQFF.

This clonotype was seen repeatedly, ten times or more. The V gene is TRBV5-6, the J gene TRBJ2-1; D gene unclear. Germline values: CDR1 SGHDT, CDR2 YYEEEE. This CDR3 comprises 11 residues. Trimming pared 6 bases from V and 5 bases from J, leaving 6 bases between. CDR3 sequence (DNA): TGTGCCAGCATGACGCACAATGAGCAGTTCTTC. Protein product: CASMTHNEQFF.

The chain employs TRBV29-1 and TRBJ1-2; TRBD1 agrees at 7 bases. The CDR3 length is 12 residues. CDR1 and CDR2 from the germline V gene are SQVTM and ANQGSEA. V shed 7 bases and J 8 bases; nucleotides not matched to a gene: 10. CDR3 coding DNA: TGCAGCGCCGACAGGGCCGCCCAAGGCTACACCTTC. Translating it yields CSADRAAQGYTF. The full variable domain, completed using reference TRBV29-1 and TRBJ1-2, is SAVISQKPSRDICQRGTSLTIQCQVDSQVTMMFWYRQQPGQSLTLIATANQGSEATYESGFVIDKFPISRPNLTFSTLTVSNMSPEDSSIYLCSADRAAQGYTFGSGTRLTVV.

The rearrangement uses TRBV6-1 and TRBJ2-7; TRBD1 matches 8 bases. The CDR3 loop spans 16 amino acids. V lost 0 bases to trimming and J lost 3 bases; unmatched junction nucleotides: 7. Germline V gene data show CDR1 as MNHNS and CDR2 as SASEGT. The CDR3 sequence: CASSEAEDRAGYEQYF. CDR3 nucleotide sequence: TGTGCCAGCAGTGAAGCGGAGGACAGGGCCGGCTACGAGCAGTACTTC.

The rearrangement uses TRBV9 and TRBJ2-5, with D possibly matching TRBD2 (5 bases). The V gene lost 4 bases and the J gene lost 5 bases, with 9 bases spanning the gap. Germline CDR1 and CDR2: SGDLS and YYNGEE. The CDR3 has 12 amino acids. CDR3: CASSQDWETQYF. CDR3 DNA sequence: TGTGCCAGCAGCCAGGACTGGGAGACCCAGTACTTC.